The sequence of this T cell receptor (beta chain) was determined in a study of blood T cells in healthy people across ages. Study observations and caveats: It was held that the diversity estimates obtained from one million T cells were underestimates.

The use of a sample-barcoded 5' primer and a J-beta primer mix characterized a second PCR of roughly 6 to 11 cycles. Each cDNA molecule carried a tag from a template-switch adaptor that contained 12 random nucleotides. Every sample returned 2.5 million or more CDR3-containing paired-end reads. From the 5' RACE reads, TCRdb called clonotypes with MiXCR, one entry per CDR3 protein. The data contain approximately 1,700,000 distinct CDR3 sequences, more than 35% of them singletons. Note on this clonotype: Its antigen remains unknown.

The V end lost 4 bases, the J end lost 11 bases, and 12 bases lay between the germline ends. This CDR3 comprises 12 residues. Germline CDR1 and CDR2: MNHEY and SMNVEV (reference sequence). The sequenced sample was blood. The chain employs TRBV27 and TRBJ2-1, with a weak D call TRBD2 (6 bases). This clonotype was obtained from a human donor in good health. CDR3 coding DNA: TGTGCCAGCAGTTCCGCTCGGGGGAAGCAGTTCTTC. Its protein product is CASSSARGKQFF.